This T cell receptor (beta chain) appears in the sequencing data of a study of blood T cell repertoires in COVID-19 (TCRdb year 2020). Study-level background: The collaborator samples originated in the United States, Italy and Spain and spanned the acute and convalescent phases of COVID-19. Where available, HLA class I and class II types were obtained from metadata supplied by the sample provider rather than from assay-based typing. A freely available public database, intended as a resource for researchers studying the immune response to SARS-CoV-2, is where the repertoires were released. The prospective study material was composed of cDNA or gDNA derived from T cells, B-cell-depleted T cells, or PBMCs. Subjects who had been exposed to COVID-19, were actively infected with it, or had recovered from it provided the deeply sampled blood TCRbeta repertoires that made up the dataset. The sample metadata nearly always contained a de-identified subject ID, COVID-19 status, age in years and sex. The samples were drawn from two sources: the first 160 participants of the ongoing ImmuneRACE study, and 1,000 to 1,500 subjects contributed by 6 global collaborators.

The germline V gene (reference sequence) sets CDR1 to GTSNPN and CDR2 to SVGIG. From cysteine to phenylalanine, the CDR3 is 13 amino acids long. This entry keeps only the CDR3 DNA: 39 bases, framed from base 1. At the junction V is shortened by 3 bases and J by 8 bases, with 16 bases in between. Notes on this clone: Its antigen remains unidentified. Base qualities were left out, and no much larger clone turns up one base away.

What the research found in general, with its limitations: Clinical and demographic metadata were provided uncurated, with the amount varying by source and participant.

Each collaborating institution followed its own protocols to collect whole blood in K2EDTA tubes. Collaborator samples were shipped for TCRbeta analysis as frozen whole blood, isolated PBMCs, or DNA extracted from either sample type. The immunoSEQ Assay, a bias-controlled multiplex PCR, was used to amplify TCRbeta CDR3 regions from genomic DNA. Per the original workflow: The number of nucleated cells in each sample was estimated from the amplification of reference gene primers within the assay. To quantify the absolute abundance of each unique TCRbeta CDR3 rearrangement, sequence reads were collapsed and filtered. Productive Simpson clonality was computed per sample as the square root of Simpson's diversity index over productive rearrangements. Drawn from immuneACCESS, this table holds only the in-frame rearrangements with V and J called that TCRdb kept. Clones are partly lost; checked studies trace under half to an unresolved V gene and leave the rest unexplained. The DNA was the basis for D and trimming; V, J and clone size are from that table. The sample has 57,000 or so clones on record, 85% to 90% of them singletons. Of the sample, about 20% is held by the ten largest clones.

The source is a woman aged 45-59 years with active or convalescent COVID-19. Recombination connected TRBV30 to TRBJ1-2; matching of 5 bases hints at TRBD1 as the D gene. Input material: peripheral blood. The CDR3 here reads CAWSYGQGNGYTF. The sequenced DNA: TGTGCCTGGAGCTATGGGCAGGGAAACGGCTACACCTTC.